Below, 6 T cell receptor beta chains from the same sample are listed, as sequenced in a study of blood T cell repertoires in COVID-19. TCRdb's copy holds only in-frame clones and misses some; the assay was immunoSEQ multiplex PCR. Altogether over 300,000 clones are present, approximately 88% being singletons, with the ten largest covering approximately 1%. Specimen: PBMCs or T cells enriched from blood (not recorded which). Source of these receptors: a woman aged 25-40 years with acute COVID-19.

The rearrangement joins TRBV7-2 to TRBJ2-1; 15 bases line up with TRBD2. Looked up from germline, CDR1 is SGHTA and CDR2 is FQGNSA. The CDR3 loop spans 15 amino acids. J gave up 7 bases and V 5 bases, and 3 bases lay outside the gene matches. The CDR3, as DNA: TGTGCCAGCAGCCCCGGACTAGCGGGGGGGAATGAGCAGTTCTTC. Its protein is CASSPGLAGGNEQFF.

V is TRBV5-4 and J is TRBJ2-7; tentatively, D is TRBD1 (5 bases). The CDR3 extends over 15 amino acids. The V end lost 0 bases, the J end lost 0 bases, and 10 bases lay between the germline ends. Germline V CDR1 and CDR2: SGHNT, YYREEE (reference sequence). This chain's CDR3 is CASSLGIGVSYEQYF. Written as DNA, the CDR3 is TGTGCCAGCAGCTTGGGGATAGGGGTCTCCTACGAGCAGTACTTC.

This clone was recorded once. The V and J genes are TRBV19 and TRBJ2-1; 8 positions match TRBD1. V lost 6 bases and J lost 5; bases outside the gene matches: 6. This CDR3 has 14 amino acids. Germline V gives CDR1 LNHDA, CDR2 SQIVND (reference sequence). The CDR3 spells CASRDRGSNNEQFF. The CDR3, as DNA: TGTGCCAGTAGAGACAGGGGATCTAACAATGAGCAGTTCTTC.

The chain's CDR3 is CASSLDRDHVTPLHF. CDR3 bases: TGTGCCAGCAGCTTGGACAGGGACCATGTAACACCCCTCCACTTT. V usage is TRBV7-9 and J usage is TRBJ1-6; 8 bases fit TRBD1. The CDR3 has 15 residues. V lost 3 bases and J lost 11; bases outside the gene matches: 9. Germline loops: CDR1 SEHNR, CDR2 FQNEAQ (reference sequence).

This rearrangement joins TRBV5-6 to TRBJ1-4, with D possibly being TRBD1 (5 bases). The V end was cut by 2 bases, the J end by 5 bases, with 7 bases between. From germline, CDR1 is SGHDT and CDR2 YYEEEE. The CDR3 is 13 residues long. CDR3 residues: CASSLRGNEKLFF. The CDR3 bases are TGTGCCAGCAGCTTAAGGGGCAATGAAAAACTGTTTTTT.

This chain uses TRBV18 with TRBJ2-7, with a weak D call TRBD1 (5 bases). Trimming cost V 2 bases and J 6 bases, with 14 bases left between them. CDR3 length equals 14 residues. CDR1 and CDR2 (germline): KGHSH, LQKENI. As DNA, the CDR3 is TGTGCCAGCTCACCAGGGGCAGGGATGGGCGAGCAGTACTTC. Its translation is CASSPGAGMGEQYF.